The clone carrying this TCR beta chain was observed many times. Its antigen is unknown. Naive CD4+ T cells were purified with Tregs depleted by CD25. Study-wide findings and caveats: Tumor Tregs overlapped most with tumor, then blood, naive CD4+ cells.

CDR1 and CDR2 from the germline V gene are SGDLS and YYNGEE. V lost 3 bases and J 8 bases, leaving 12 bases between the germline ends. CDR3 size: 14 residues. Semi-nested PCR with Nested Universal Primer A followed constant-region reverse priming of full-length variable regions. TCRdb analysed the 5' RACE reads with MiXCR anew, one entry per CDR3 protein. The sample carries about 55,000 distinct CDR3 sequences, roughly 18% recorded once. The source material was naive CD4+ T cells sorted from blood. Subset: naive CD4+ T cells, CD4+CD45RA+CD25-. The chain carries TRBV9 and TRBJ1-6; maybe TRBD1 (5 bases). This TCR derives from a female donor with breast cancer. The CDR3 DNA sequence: TGTGCCAGCAGCGGGCAGGGTGACCATTCACCCCTCCACTTT. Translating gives CASSGQGDHSPLHF.